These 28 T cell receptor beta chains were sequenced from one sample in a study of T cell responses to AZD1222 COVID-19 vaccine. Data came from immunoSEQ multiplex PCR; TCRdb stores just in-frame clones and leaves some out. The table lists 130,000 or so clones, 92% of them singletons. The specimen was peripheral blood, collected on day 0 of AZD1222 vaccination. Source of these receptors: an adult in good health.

This chain's CDR3 is CASSNLRAREGGYTF. The CDR3 region has the DNA TGTGCCAGCAGTAACCTCCGGGCCCGAGAGGGTGGCTACACCTTC. The chain joins TRBV6-6 to TRBJ1-2, with no clear D. Germline V lookup: CDR1 MNHNY, CDR2 SVGAGI (reference sequence). CDR3 length: 15 amino acids. Trimming took 5 bases from V and 7 from J, leaving 20 bases between them.

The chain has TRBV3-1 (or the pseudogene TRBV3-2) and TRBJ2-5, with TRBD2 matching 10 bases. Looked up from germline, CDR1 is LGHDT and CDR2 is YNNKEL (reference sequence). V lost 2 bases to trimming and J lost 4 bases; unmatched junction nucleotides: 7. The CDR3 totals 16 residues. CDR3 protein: CASSQRRTSGGETQYF. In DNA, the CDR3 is TGTGCCAGCAGCCAACGTCGGACTAGCGGAGGAGAGACCCAGTACTTC.

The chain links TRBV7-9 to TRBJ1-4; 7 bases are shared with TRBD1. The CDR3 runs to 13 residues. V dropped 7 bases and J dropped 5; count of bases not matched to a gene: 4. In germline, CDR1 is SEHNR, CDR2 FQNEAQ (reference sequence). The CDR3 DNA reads TGTGCCAGCACCCAGACAGGGAATGAAAAACTGTTTTTT. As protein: CASTQTGNEKLFF.

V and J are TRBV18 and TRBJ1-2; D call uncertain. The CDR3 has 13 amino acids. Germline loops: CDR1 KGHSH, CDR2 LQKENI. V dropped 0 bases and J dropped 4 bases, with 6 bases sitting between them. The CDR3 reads CASSPPSAYGYTF. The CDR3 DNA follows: TGTGCCAGCTCACCACCTTCAGCCTATGGCTACACCTTC.

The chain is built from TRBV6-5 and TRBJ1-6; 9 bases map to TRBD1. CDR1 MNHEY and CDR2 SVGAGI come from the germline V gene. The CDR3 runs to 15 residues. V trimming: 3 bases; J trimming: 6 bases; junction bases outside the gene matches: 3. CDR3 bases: TGTGCCAGCAGTTATTGGGACAGGGCTAATTCACCCCTCCACTTT. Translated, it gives CASSYWDRANSPLHF.

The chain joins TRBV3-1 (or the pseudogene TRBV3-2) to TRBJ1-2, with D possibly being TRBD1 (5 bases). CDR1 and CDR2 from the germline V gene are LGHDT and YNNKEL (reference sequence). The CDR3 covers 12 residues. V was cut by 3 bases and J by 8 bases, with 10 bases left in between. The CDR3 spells CASSHDREGYTF. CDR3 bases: TGTGCCAGCAGCCACGACAGAGAAGGCTACACCTTC.

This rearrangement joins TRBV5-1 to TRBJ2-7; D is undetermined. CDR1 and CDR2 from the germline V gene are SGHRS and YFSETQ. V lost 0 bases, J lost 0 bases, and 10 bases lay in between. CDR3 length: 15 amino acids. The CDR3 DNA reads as TGCGCCAGCAGCTTGGCCGCGACGGTCTCCTACGAGCAGTACTTC. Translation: CASSLAATVSYEQYF.

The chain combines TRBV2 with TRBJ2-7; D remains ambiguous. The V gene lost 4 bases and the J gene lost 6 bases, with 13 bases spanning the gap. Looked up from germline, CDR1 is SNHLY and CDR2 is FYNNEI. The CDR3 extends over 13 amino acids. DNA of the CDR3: TGTGCCAGCAGTGTAGTGTGGTTGGGCGAGCAGTACTTC. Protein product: CASSVVWLGEQYF. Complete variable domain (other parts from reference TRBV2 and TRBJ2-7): EPEVTQTPSHQVTQMGQEVILRCVPISNHLYFYWYRQILGQKVEFLVSFYNNEISEKSEIFDDQFSVERPDGSNFTLKIRSTKLEDSAMYFCASSVVWLGEQYFGPGTRLTVT.

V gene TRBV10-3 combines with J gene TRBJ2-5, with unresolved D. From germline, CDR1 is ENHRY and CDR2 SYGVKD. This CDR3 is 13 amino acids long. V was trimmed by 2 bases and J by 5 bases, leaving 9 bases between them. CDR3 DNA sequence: TGTGCCATCAGTGAGGGGGTTCTGGAGACCCAGTACTTC. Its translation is CAISEGVLETQYF.

Here the CDR3 reads CASLDRARNTIYF. In DNA form, the CDR3 reads TGTGCCAGCCTAGACAGGGCGCGAAACACCATATATTTT. The J gene is TRBJ1-3, the V gene TRBV6-5, with 7 positions matching TRBD1. Germline CDR1 MNHEY, CDR2 SVGAGI. CDR3 length equals 13 residues. V shed 8 bases and J 5 bases; nucleotides not matched to a gene: 6.

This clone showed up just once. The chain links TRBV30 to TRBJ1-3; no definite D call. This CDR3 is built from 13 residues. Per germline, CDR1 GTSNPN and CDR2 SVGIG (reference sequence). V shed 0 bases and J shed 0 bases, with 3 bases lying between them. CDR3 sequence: CAWSVTSGNTIYF. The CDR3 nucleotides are TGTGCCTGGAGTGTAACCTCTGGAAACACCATATATTTT.

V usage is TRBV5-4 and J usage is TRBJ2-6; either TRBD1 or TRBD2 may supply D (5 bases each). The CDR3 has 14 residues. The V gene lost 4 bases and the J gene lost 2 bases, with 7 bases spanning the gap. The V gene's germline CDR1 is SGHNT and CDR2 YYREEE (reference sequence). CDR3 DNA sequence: TGTGCCAGCAGCGGGGGACCTGGGGCCAACGTCCTGACTTTC. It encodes CASSGGPGANVLTF.

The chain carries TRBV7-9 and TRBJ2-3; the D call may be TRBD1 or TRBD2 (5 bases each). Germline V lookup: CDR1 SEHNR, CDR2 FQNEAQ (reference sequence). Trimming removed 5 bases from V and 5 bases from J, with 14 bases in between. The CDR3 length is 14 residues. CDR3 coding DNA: TGTGCCAGCAGCCCTACCGGGGCGGGAGATACGCAGTATTTT. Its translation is CASSPTGAGDTQYF.

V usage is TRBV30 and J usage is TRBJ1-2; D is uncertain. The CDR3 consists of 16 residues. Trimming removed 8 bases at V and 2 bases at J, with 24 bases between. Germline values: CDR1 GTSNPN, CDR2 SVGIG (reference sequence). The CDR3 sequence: CAHLGESKSGNYGYTF. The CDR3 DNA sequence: TGTGCCCACCTCGGGGAGAGCAAATCGGGAAACTATGGCTACACCTTC.

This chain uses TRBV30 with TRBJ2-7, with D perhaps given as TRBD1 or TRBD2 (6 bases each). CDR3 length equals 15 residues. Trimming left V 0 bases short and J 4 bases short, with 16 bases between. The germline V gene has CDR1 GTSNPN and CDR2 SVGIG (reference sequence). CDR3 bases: TGTGCCTGGAGTGTAGGCCCGGGGGCCGCGTACGAGCAGTACTTC. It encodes CAWSVGPGAAYEQYF.

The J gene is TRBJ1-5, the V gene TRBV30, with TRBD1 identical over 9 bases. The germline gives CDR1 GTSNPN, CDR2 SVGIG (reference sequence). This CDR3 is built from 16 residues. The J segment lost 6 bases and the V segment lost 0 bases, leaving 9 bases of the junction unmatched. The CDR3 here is CAWSVSQTGGRQPQHF. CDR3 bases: TGTGCCTGGAGTGTATCCCAGACAGGGGGGCGTCAGCCCCAGCATTTT.

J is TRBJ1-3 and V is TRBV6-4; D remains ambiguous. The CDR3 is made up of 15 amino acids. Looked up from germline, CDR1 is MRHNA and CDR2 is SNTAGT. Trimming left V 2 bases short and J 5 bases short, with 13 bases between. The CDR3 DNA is TGTGCCAGCAGTGACCGGTATCTCTTAAGAAACACCATATATTTT. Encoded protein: CASSDRYLLRNTIYF.

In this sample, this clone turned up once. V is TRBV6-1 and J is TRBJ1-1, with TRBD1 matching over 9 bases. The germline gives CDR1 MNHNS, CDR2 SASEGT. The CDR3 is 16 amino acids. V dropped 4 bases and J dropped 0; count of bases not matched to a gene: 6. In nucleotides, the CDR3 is TGTGCCAGCAGTGCCGGGACAGGGAACATGAACACTGAAGCTTTCTTT. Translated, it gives CASSAGTGNMNTEAFF.

CDR3 in amino acids: CASSEEGRGTEAFF. The DNA of the CDR3 is TGTGCCAGCAGTGAAGAGGGCAGGGGCACTGAAGCTTTCTTT. The chain is built from TRBV2 and TRBJ1-1, with D tentatively TRBD1 (6 bases). V was pared by 1 base and J by 4 bases, with 10 bases between. Germline assignment: CDR1 SNHLY and CDR2 FYNNEI. The CDR3 sequence is 14 residues long.

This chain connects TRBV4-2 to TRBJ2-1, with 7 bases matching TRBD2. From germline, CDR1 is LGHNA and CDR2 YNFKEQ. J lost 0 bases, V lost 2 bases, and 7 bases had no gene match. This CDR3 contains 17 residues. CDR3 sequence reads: CASSQRAGGNSYNEQFF. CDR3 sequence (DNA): TGTGCCAGCAGCCAACGTGCCGGGGGGAACTCCTACAATGAGCAGTTCTTC.

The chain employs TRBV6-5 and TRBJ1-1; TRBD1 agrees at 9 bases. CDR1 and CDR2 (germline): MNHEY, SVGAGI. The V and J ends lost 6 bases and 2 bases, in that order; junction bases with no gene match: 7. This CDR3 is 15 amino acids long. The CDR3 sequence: CASRSQGAGNTEAFF. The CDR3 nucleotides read TGTGCCAGCAGATCACAGGGGGCGGGCAACACTGAAGCTTTCTTT.

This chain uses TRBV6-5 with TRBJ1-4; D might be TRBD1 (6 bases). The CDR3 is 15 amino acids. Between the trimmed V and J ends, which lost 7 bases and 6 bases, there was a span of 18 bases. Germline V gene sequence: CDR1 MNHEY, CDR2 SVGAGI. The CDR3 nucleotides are TGTGCCAGCACCCAGCCCAGGGGAGTTCATGAAAAACTGTTTTTT. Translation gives CASTQPRGVHEKLFF.

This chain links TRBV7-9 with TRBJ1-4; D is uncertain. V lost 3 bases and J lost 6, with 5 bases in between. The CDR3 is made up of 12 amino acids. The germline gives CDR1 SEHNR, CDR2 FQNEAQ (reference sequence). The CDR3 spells CASSFPDEKLFF. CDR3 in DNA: TGTGCCAGCAGCTTTCCCGATGAAAAACTGTTTTTT.

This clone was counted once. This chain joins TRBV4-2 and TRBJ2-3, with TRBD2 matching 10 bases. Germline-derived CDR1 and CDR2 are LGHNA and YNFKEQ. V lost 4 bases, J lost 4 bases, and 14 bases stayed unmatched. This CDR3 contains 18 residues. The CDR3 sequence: CASSPRGLAGDMPDTQYF. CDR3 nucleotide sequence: TGTGCCAGCAGCCCAAGGGGCCTAGCGGGGGACATGCCAGATACGCAGTATTTT.

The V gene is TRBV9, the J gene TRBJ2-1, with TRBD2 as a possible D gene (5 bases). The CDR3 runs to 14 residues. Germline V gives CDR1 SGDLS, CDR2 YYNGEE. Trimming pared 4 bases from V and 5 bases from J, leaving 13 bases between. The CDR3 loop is CASSPSKRDNEQFF. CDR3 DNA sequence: TGTGCCAGCAGCCCCAGCAAGAGGGACAATGAGCAGTTCTTC.

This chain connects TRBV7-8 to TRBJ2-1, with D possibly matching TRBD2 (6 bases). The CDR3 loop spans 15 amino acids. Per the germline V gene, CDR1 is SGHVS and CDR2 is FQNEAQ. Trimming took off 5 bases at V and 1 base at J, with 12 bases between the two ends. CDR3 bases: TGTGCCAGCAGCGCTGGGGACTCATCCTACAATGAGCAGTTCTTC. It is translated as CASSAGDSSYNEQFF.

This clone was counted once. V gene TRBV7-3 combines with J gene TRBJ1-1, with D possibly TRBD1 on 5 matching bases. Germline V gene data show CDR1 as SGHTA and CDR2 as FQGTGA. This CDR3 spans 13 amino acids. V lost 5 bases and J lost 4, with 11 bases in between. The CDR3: CASSPGGGTEAFF. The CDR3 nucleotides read TGTGCCAGCAGCCCCGGGGGGGGCACTGAAGCTTTCTTT.

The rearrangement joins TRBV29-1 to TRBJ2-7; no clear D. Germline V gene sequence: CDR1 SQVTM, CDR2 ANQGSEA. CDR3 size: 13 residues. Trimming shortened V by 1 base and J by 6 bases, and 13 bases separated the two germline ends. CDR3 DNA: TGCAGCGTTGAAGGGGGAAAGGGAAGCGAGCAGTACTTC. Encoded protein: CSVEGGKGSEQYF.